The 11 T cell receptor beta chains below come from one sample, sequenced in a study of shared clonotypes between healthy human individuals. Naive CD8 isolation took CD45RO-negative cells positively selected for CCR7 and excluded terminally differentiated effector memory CD45RA+ cells. The table came from immunoSEQ multiplex PCR; TCRdb's copy has only in-frame clones and leaves some out. This sample has about 590,000 clones, with nearly 97% found just once. What was sequenced was naive CD8+ T cells sorted from blood. The receptors shown here come from a woman under 40 in good health.

The chain employs TRBV27 and TRBJ1-2; 7 bases match TRBD1. This CDR3 contains 16 residues. V was pared by 0 bases and J by 0 bases, with 4 bases of the junction left unmatched. CDR1 MNHEY and CDR2 SMNVEV come from the germline V gene (reference sequence). This CDR3 reads CASSLSPGTANYGYTF. In DNA form, the CDR3 reads TGTGCCAGCAGTTTATCTCCCGGGACAGCTAACTATGGCTACACCTTC.

V usage is TRBV4-1 and J usage is TRBJ1-1, with D maybe TRBD1 (6 bases). Germline CDR1 MGHRA, CDR2 YSYEKL. The CDR3 is 15 amino acids. Between the trimmed V and J ends, which lost 4 bases and 4 bases, there was a span of 16 bases. In DNA form, the CDR3 reads TGCGCCAGCAGCCCAGACAGGAATGGGGGCACTGAAGCTTTCTTT. It translates to CASSPDRNGGTEAFF.

The chain uses TRBV5-8 and TRBJ2-1; 10 nucleotides line up with TRBD1. Germline CDR1 reads SGHTS; CDR2 reads YDEGEE. CDR3 length: 17 residues. V shed 6 bases, J shed 5 bases, and the junction held 14 bases outside the gene matches. CDR3 residues: CASNRKTRDRGNNEQFF. Written as DNA, the CDR3 is TGTGCCAGCAACCGAAAAACCCGGGACAGGGGTAACAATGAGCAGTTCTTC. Looking up the rest from reference TRBV5-8 and TRBJ2-1 gives the full variable domain: EAGVTQSPTHLIKTRGQQATLRCSPISGHTSVYWYQQALGLGLQFLLWYDEGEERNRGNFPPRFSGRQFPNYSSELNVNALELEDSALYLCASNRKTRDRGNNEQFFGPGTRLTVL.

This rearrangement joins TRBV7-7 to TRBJ2-3; TRBD1 aligns across 8 bases. From germline, CDR1 is SSHAT and CDR2 FNYEAQ (reference sequence). Unmatched junction bases numbered 6, after V lost 5 bases and J lost 5 bases. This CDR3 spans 14 amino acids. CDR3 loop: CASSGTGPGDTQYF. In nucleotides, the CDR3 is TGTGCCAGCAGCGGGACAGGACCCGGAGATACGCAGTATTTT.

V gene TRBV7-9 combines with J gene TRBJ1-4; the D gene is possibly TRBD1 (5 bases). Trimming pared 4 bases from V and 4 bases from J, leaving 7 bases between. The CDR3 sequence is 13 residues long. Germline V CDR1 and CDR2: SEHNR, FQNEAQ (reference sequence). The CDR3 nucleotides read TGTGCCAGCAGCTGGGACCTTAATGAAAAACTGTTTTTT. This gives the protein CASSWDLNEKLFF.

The chain has TRBV19 and TRBJ2-3, with D possibly TRBD2 on 5 matching bases. The CDR3 consists of 12 residues. V lost 8 bases to trimming and J lost 4 bases, with 10 bases between them. The germline gives CDR1 LNHDA, CDR2 SQIVND (reference sequence). The CDR3 DNA reads as TGTGCCAGTCGGTCGGAGGCAGATACGCAGTATTTT. It codes for CASRSEADTQYF.

The V and J genes are TRBV27 and TRBJ1-2; no clear D gene. Trimming stripped 5 bases from V and 4 bases from J, with 17 bases between. There are 15 residues in the CDR3. CDR1 and CDR2 (germline): MNHEY, SMNVEV (reference sequence). The CDR3 region is CASSEKWADLYGYTF. CDR3 DNA: TGTGCCAGCAGTGAGAAGTGGGCGGACCTCTATGGCTACACCTTC.

The V gene is TRBV12-5, the J gene TRBJ2-2, with a possible D match to TRBD1 (6 bases). Germline V gene data show CDR1 as LGHNT and CDR2 as FRNRAP. V lost 0 bases and J 6 bases, leaving 11 bases between the germline ends. The CDR3 is 15 residues long. CDR3 coding DNA: TGTGCTAGTGGTTTGGTAATGGGGGCCCCCGGGGAGCTGTTTTTT. Amino acid sequence: CASGLVMGAPGELFF.

The genes are TRBV13 and TRBJ1-1, with D unclear. The germline CDR1 and CDR2 sequences are PRHDT and FYEKMQ (reference sequence). Trimming removed 2 bases at V and 6 bases at J, with 13 bases between. The CDR3 extends over 14 amino acids. The CDR3: CASSLRDQIAEAFF. The CDR3 nucleotides are TGTGCCAGCAGCTTAAGGGATCAGATCGCTGAAGCTTTCTTT.

The rearrangement uses TRBV2 and TRBJ2-3, with 8 nucleotides matching TRBD2. This CDR3 is 16 amino acids long. V lost 3 bases and J lost 0; bases outside the gene matches: 5. Germline lookup yields CDR1 SNHLY and CDR2 FYNNEI. For the CDR3, the DNA is TGTGCCAGCAGTGACCAGACTAGCGAGAGCACAGATACGCAGTATTTT. Translated, it gives CASSDQTSESTDTQYF.

The J gene is TRBJ2-1, the V gene TRBV11-3; D tentatively reads TRBD1 or TRBD2 (7 bases each). The CDR3 consists of 15 residues. V was trimmed by 5 bases and J by 10 bases, leaving 21 bases between them. Germline lookup yields CDR1 SGHNT and CDR2 YENEEA. This CDR3 is CASSPTGEGAHEQFF. In nucleotides, the CDR3 is TGTGCCAGCAGCCCCACCGGGGAGGGGGCGCACGAGCAGTTCTTC.